The sample holds a few counts of the clone carrying this TCR beta chain. The antigen remains undetermined. There are 14 residues in the CDR3. Germline V lookup: CDR1 MNHNS, CDR2 SASEGT. The germline V and J ends were trimmed by 2 bases and 3 bases, with 10 bases remaining between them. The entry originates in a study of identical twins. Study-wide points: A partial confounding effect on zero-insertion analyses could come from invariant MAIT and iNKT cells. Models came in too low on out-of-frame TCR alpha sharing in monozygotic twins.

TCRdb ran MiXCR on the 5' RACE reads and lists one entry per CDR3 protein. The sample carries about 660,000 distinct CDR3 sequences, around 8.6% recorded once. The sample was also reused in another study, on yellow fever vaccine responses in identical twins. This second study notes: Twins reportedly showed a vaccine T cell response that seemed partly convergent and partly personalized.

The sequenced sample consisted of PBMCs. The genes are TRBV6-1 and TRBJ1-2; D is ambiguous. The clonotype comes from a woman aged 18-29 years in good health. The CDR3 DNA sequence: TGTGCCAGCAGTGAACAGCGGGCAGACTATGGCTACACCTTC. Its protein is CASSEQRADYGYTF.